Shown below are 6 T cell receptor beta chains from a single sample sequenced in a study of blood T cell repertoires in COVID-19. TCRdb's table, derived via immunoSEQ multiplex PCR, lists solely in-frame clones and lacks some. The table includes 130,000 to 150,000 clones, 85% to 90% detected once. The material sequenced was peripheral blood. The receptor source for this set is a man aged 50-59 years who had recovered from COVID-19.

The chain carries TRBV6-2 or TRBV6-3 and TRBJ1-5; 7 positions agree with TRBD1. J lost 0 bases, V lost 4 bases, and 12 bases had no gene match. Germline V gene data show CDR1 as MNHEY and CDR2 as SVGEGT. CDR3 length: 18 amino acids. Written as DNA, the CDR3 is TGTGCCAGCAGTTCCCGGGACAGCCTTTCGTATAGCAATCAGCCCCAGCATTTT. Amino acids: CASSSRDSLSYSNQPQHF.

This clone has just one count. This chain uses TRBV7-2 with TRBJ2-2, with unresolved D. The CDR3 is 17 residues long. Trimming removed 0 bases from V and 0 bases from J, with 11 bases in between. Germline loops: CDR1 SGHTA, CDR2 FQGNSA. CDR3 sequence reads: CASSLAVRLTNTGELFF. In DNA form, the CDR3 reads TGTGCCAGCAGCTTAGCGGTCAGATTAACGAACACCGGGGAGCTGTTTTTT.

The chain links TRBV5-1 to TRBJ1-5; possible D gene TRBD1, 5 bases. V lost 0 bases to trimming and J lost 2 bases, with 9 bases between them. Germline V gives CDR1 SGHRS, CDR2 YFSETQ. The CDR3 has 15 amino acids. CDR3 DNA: TGCGCCAGCAGCTTGGATTCGGGGGGCAATCAGCCCCAGCATTTT. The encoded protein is CASSLDSGGNQPQHF.

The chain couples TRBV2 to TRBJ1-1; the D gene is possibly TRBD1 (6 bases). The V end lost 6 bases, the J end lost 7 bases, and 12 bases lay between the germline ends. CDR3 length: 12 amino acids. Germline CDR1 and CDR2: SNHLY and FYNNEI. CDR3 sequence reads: CASRKQGSEAFF. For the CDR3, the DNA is TGTGCCAGCAGAAAACAGGGAAGTGAAGCTTTCTTT.

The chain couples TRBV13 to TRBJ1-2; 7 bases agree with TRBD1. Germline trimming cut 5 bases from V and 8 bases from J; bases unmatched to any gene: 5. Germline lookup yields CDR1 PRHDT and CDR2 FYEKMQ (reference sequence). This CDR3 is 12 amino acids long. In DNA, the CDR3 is TGTGCCAGCAGCCCGGACAGGACGGGCTACACCTTC. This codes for CASSPDRTGYTF.

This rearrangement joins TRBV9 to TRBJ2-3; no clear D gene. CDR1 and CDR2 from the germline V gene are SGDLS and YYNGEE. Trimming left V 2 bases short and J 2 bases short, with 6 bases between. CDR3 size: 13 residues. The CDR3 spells CASSVGATDTQYF. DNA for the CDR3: TGTGCCAGCAGCGTTGGAGCCACAGATACGCAGTATTTT.